This T cell receptor beta chain was recovered during a study of chemoradiotherapy in HPV16-positive cancers. Samples were taken several times over chemoradiotherapy. The data were produced by immunoSEQ multiplex PCR, yet TCRdb's version contains in-frame clones alone and is incomplete. The sample has about 53,000 clones, about 92% seen once. Sample: blood, taken from a patient who underwent chemoradiotherapy. The source is a human donor with HPV-associated anogenital cancer.

The CDR3 bases are TGTGCCAGCAGCCCGGGAAGGTGGGATCCTCTAATGGGTACCGGGGAGCTGTTTTTT. The encoded protein is CASSPGRWDPLMGTGELFF. The chain carries TRBV7-3 and TRBJ2-2, with a possible D match to TRBD2 (5 bases). The CDR3 contains 19 residues. The germline V gene encodes CDR1 SGHTA and CDR2 FQGTGA. V lost 5 bases and J lost 5, with 27 bases in between.